This TCR beta chain was sequenced for a study of shared clonotypes between healthy human individuals. Study-wide points: Generation probabilities of non-shared clonotypes were lower (relative to those shared by all four donors).

Only Caucasian adults living in Nashville, Tennessee served as donors. Losses at the gene ends were 0 bases for V and 5 bases for J; bases not matched to a gene: 11. The germline CDR1 and CDR2 sequences are SGHAT and FQNNGV. This CDR3 spans 18 amino acids. About this clone: The antigen is not known.

Measured with immunoSEQ multiplex PCR; TCRdb has only the in-frame clones, and not every one. The data hold about 1.5 million clones, with 98% observed a single time. The clonotype was recovered from a man aged 25 to 40 in good health. The V gene is TRBV11-2, the J gene TRBJ2-3, with TRBD2 matching over 10 bases. What was sequenced was naive CD4+ T cells sorted from blood. The subset here: CD45RA+ positively selected. The CDR3 bases are TGTGCCAGCAGCTTAGAGTTAAAACTAGCGGGAAAGATAGATACGCAGTATTTT. Translating gives CASSLELKLAGKIDTQYF.